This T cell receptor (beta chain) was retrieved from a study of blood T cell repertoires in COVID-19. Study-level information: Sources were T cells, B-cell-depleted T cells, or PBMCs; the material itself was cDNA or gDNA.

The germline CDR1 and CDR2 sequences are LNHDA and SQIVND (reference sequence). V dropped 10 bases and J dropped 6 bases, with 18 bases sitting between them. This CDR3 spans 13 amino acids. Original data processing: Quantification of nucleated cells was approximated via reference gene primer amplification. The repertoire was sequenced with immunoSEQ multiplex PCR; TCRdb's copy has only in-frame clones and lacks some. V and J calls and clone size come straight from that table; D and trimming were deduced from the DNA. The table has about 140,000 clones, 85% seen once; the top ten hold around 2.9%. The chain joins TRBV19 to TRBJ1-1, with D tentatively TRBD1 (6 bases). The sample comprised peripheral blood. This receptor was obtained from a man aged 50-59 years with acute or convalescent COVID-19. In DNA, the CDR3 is TGTGCCACCGGACAGCAAAGGGGCTCTGAAGCTTTCTTT. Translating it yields CATGQQRGSEAFF.